The rows below give T cell receptor beta chains drawn from one sample of a study of control samples from healthy donors and cancer patients. Sequencing was performed with immunoSEQ multiplex PCR; in TCRdb, only in-frame clones are kept and a portion is missing. The data hold about 51,000 clones, with roughly 80% observed a single time. Sequencing was performed on blood. The receptor source for this set is a man aged 65 to 79 in good health. CDR3s include the opening cysteine and the closing phenylalanine or tryptophan. A D gene is named only where the DNA matches it firmly. A clone size is listed for some rows: how often the clone was seen (once, few, many), or a class if it is expanded.

J,V,D,size,DNA,CDR3
TRBJ1-5,TRBV7-9,.,few,TGTGCCAGCAGCTTAGACAAAGGGACTGGAAGTGGCAATCAGCCCCAGCATTTT,CASSLDKGTGSGNQPQHF
TRBJ2-1,TRBV21-1,.,.,TGTGCCACTTTAGCGGGAGTAGGGAGTGAGCAGTTCTTC,CATLAGVGSEQFF
TRBJ2-3,TRBV24-1,.,.,TGTGCCACCAGTGCTGGCTCCACAGATACGCAGTATTTT,CATSAGSTDTQYF
TRBJ2-5,TRBV3-1/TRBV3-2,.,.,TGTGCCAGCAGCCACCGGGATGGGGGGGCGGGGACCCAGTACTTC,CASSHRDGGAGTQYF
TRBJ2-2,TRBV7-8,.,few,TGTGCCAGCACCCTTCTTGCTGGGGGTACCGGGGAGCTGTTTTTT,CASTLLAGGTGELFF
TRBJ2-3,TRBV3-1/TRBV3-2,.,few,TGTGCCAGCAGCCAAGGGGGAGTTCCTACGCAGTATTTT,CASSQGGVPTQYF
TRBJ2-3,TRBV2,.,.,TGTGCCAGCAGAGGATTCCTGGGCACAGATACGCAGTATTTT,CASRGFLGTDTQYF
TRBJ2-3,TRBV29-1,.,.,TGCAGCGTTGAAGGATTAAGGGGCTACACAGATACGCAGTATTTT,CSVEGLRGYTDTQYF
TRBJ2-7,TRBV28,.,.,TGTGCCAGCAGTTTGGATCTTTGGAGCGAGCAGTACTTC,CASSLDLWSEQYF
TRBJ2-1,TRBV5-6,.,.,TGTGCCAGCAGCAGGGGACCTGAGCAGTTCTTC,CASSRGPEQFF
TRBJ1-3,TRBV5-6,.,.,TGTGCCAGCAGCTTGTGGGCGGGCCGGGAAAGAAACACCATATATTTT,CASSLWAGRERNTIYF
TRBJ2-1,TRBV27,.,.,TGTGCCAGCAGTCGAGAACTCCCCCTCTACAATGAGCAGTTCTTC,CASSRELPLYNEQFF
TRBJ1-6,TRBV19,TRBD1,.,TGTGCCAGTGCCCCGGGACAGTATAATTCACCCCTCCACTTT,CASAPGQYNSPLHF
TRBJ1-2,TRBV28,.,.,TGTGCCAGCAGTTACCCTAGGTGGGGGGCCGGCTACACCTTC,CASSYPRWGAGYTF
TRBJ1-2,TRBV28,TRBD1,.,TGTGCCAGCAGGGCTACAGGGGGCCCTCCAAAGGGCTACACCTTC,CASRATGGPPKGYTF
TRBJ1-2,TRBV2,.,few,TGTGCCAGCAGCCCCAGATGGTCCTATGGCTACACCTTC,CASSPRWSYGYTF
TRBJ1-2,TRBV4-1,.,.,TGCGCCAGCAGCCAAGCCGACAGGCCAAAAAGAAGGGGCTACACCTTC,CASSQADRPKRRGYTF
TRBJ1-2,TRBV6-5,.,.,TGTGCCAGCAGGACGGACGGACTTCCCCTTTATGGCTACACCTTC,CASRTDGLPLYGYTF
TRBJ2-7,TRBV6-5,.,.,TGTGCCAGCAGTTTACGACATCTAGACTACGAGCAGTACTTC,CASSLRHLDYEQYF
TRBJ2-5,TRBV5-5,.,.,TGTGCCAGCAGCTTGGATCCAGGCAAAGAGACCCAGTACTTC,CASSLDPGKETQYF
TRBJ2-1,TRBV7-2,TRBD2,few,TGTGCCAGCAGCTACGCCCGGGGGGGGGCCGGGGATGAGCAGTTCTTC,CASSYARGGAGDEQFF
TRBJ2-5,TRBV3-1/TRBV3-2,.,.,TGTGCCAGCAGCCAAGATTATTACGGCGGCGAAGAGACCCAGTACTTC,CASSQDYYGGEETQYF
TRBJ1-2,TRBV10-3,TRBD1,.,TGTGCCATCAGTGACGGGGACAGACTTTATGGCTACACCTTC,CAISDGDRLYGYTF
TRBJ2-7,TRBV30,.,once,TGTGCCTGGAGTGTAAATGGGGTCAGCGAGCAGTACTTC,CAWSVNGVSEQYF
TRBJ1-1,TRBV2,.,.,TGTGCCAGCAGCGTGCTGGGACTGAGTGAAGCTTTCTTT,CASSVLGLSEAFF
TRBJ1-3,TRBV3-1/TRBV3-2,.,.,TGTGCCAGCAGTGGTGATGGAAACACCATATATTTT,CASSGDGNTIYF
TRBJ2-5,TRBV30,TRBD1,.,TGTGCCTGGGGACAGGGGGGGACCCAGTACTTC,CAWGQGGTQYF
TRBJ2-1,TRBV5-1,TRBD2,.,TGCGCCAGCAGCTTGGCCGGGACTAGCAGGGGCAATGAGCAGTTCTTC,CASSLAGTSRGNEQFF
TRBJ2-7,TRBV11-3,TRBD1,.,TGTGCCAGCAGCTTAGGTTTACTTCTGAGCTCGGACAGGCATCCCTACGAGCAGTACTTC,CASSLGLLLSSDRHPYEQYF
TRBJ1-3,TRBV11-3,.,.,TGTGCCAGCAGCTCGTCTGAGTATCCCAACACCATATATTTT,CASSSSEYPNTIYF
TRBJ2-2,TRBV6-5,.,.,TGTGCCAGCAGGGACGGGTGGGGGTCCGGGGAGCTGTTTTTT,CASRDGWGSGELFF
TRBJ1-1,TRBV7-9,.,.,TGTGCCAGCAGCCCATCCGGGAGTAGGACTGAAGCTTTCTTT,CASSPSGSRTEAFF
TRBJ1-4,TRBV3-1/TRBV3-2,.,.,TGTGCCAGCAGCCCCCAAGAATCAAGGACTTTTGAAAAACTGTTTTTT,CASSPQESRTFEKLFF
TRBJ2-5,TRBV6-5,.,once,TGTGCCAGCAGGATTCACAGGGAAGGAGAGACCCAGTACTTC,CASRIHREGETQYF
TRBJ2-3,TRBV5-1,.,once,TGCGCCAGCAGCTTGAGTGGAGGCACGCAGTATTTT,CASSLSGGTQYF
TRBJ2-7,TRBV5-1,.,many,TGCGCCAGCAGCTTTTATGGCGAAAGCTCCTACGAGCAGTACTTC,CASSFYGESSYEQYF
TRBJ1-5,TRBV7-2,TRBD1,once,TGTGCCAGCAGCCCCGGACAGGGGAGTTATCAGCCCCAGCATTTT,CASSPGQGSYQPQHF
TRBJ2-1,TRBV11-2,TRBD1,.,TGTGCCAGCAGCCGCCGGACAGGGCCCCTCGTCTACAATGAGCAGTTCTTC,CASSRRTGPLVYNEQFF
TRBJ2-2,TRBV5-8,.,.,TGTGCCAGCAGAGGGGACTACACCGGGGAGCTGTTTTTT,CASRGDYTGELFF
TRBJ1-1,TRBV3-1/TRBV3-2,TRBD1,.,TGTGCCAGCAGCTCACAGGGGGGGGGAACTGAAGCTTTCTTT,CASSSQGGGTEAFF
TRBJ1-2,TRBV6-6,TRBD1,.,TGTGCCAGCAGTTACCTCGACAGGGCAGCTGGCTACACCTTC,CASSYLDRAAGYTF
TRBJ1-4,TRBV14,.,.,TGTGCCAGCAGCCTCCCCCGGGGGGAAAAACTGTTTTTT,CASSLPRGEKLFF
TRBJ2-1,TRBV5-1,.,.,TGCGCCAGCAGTACACAGGTAGGGACTAATGAGCAGTTCTTC,CASSTQVGTNEQFF
TRBJ2-3,TRBV10-1,TRBD2,.,TGCGCCAGCAGTGGGACTAGCGGGAGGACTATGAGCACAGATACGCAGTATTTT,CASSGTSGRTMSTDTQYF
TRBJ2-7,TRBV11-2,TRBD1,.,TGTGCCAGCAGCCGACGGGGACAGGGGGCCTACGAGCAGTACTTC,CASSRRGQGAYEQYF
TRBJ1-2,TRBV28,TRBD1,.,TGTGCCAGCAGTTTGAGAACAGGGGGCGCGAAAATCTATGGCTACACCTTC,CASSLRTGGAKIYGYTF
TRBJ2-3,TRBV11-2,.,.,TGTGCCAGCAGTCCTAGGGGTAGGGCCCCCGCGGATACGCAGTATTTT,CASSPRGRAPADTQYF
TRBJ2-5,TRBV7-8,.,.,TGTGCCAGCAGCTTAGTGATGGAGACCCAGTACTTC,CASSLVMETQYF
TRBJ2-1,TRBV12-3/TRBV12-4,.,.,TGTGCCAGCAGTCCAACACCCCTCGGTGAGCAGTTCTTC,CASSPTPLGEQFF